These 19 T cell receptor beta chains were sequenced from one sample in a study of early T cells in non-severe SARS-CoV-2 infection. MiXCR, applied by TCRdb to the 5' RACE reads, yields one record per CDR3 protein. The table lists fewer than 65,000 distinct CDR3 sequences, about 9.3% of them singletons. Sequencing input: whole blood. The receptor source for this set is an adult who was a healthcare worker with PCR-confirmed SARS-CoV-2 infection or an uninfected control (not recorded which).

The sample holds many counts of this clonotype. The chain employs TRBV3-1 and TRBJ1-2; D is perhaps TRBD1 (6 bases). The germline V gene encodes CDR1 LGHDT and CDR2 YNNKEL (reference sequence). V dropped 3 bases and J dropped 4 bases, with 9 bases sitting between them. CDR3 size: 13 residues. The CDR3, as DNA: TGTGCCAGCAGCCACGGGACAAGCTATGGCTACACCTTC. Protein: CASSHGTSYGYTF.

This clonotype was picked up a small number of times. The chain couples TRBV27 to TRBJ2-7, with 7 nucleotides matching TRBD2. V gave up 8 bases and J gave up 5 bases; unmatched junction bases: 12. The CDR3 contains 14 residues. Germline CDR1 reads MNHEY; CDR2 reads SMNVEV (reference sequence). The CDR3 nucleotides read TGTGCCAGCGGGAAAGCGGGGCCTGGCCACGAGCAGTACTTC. Its translation: CASGKAGPGHEQYF.

There are a few counts of this clonotype. CDR3 bases: TGTGCCAGCAGTGTACAGGGAGTCGACACCGGGGAGCTGTTTTTT. Translating gives CASSVQGVDTGELFF. This chain uses TRBV28 with TRBJ2-2, with D possibly being TRBD1 (6 bases). The V gene's germline CDR1 is MDHEN and CDR2 SYDVKM. The CDR3 loop spans 15 amino acids. V lost 5 bases to trimming and J lost 3 bases, with 13 bases between them.

The V and J genes are TRBV6-5 and TRBJ1-2; 7 bases line up with TRBD1. The germline V gene encodes CDR1 MNHEY and CDR2 SVGAGI. V was pared by 4 bases and J by 4 bases, with 6 bases of the junction left unmatched. The CDR3 runs to 14 residues. CDR3 in amino acids: CASSLGQPIYGYTF. The CDR3 region has the DNA TGTGCCAGCAGTTTGGGACAGCCGATCTATGGCTACACCTTC.

This clonotype was counted at least ten times. This chain joins TRBV7-7 and TRBJ2-7; 7 nucleotides align to TRBD2. The CDR3 extends over 15 amino acids. Trimming at V came to 1 base and at J to 4 bases, leaving 7 bases not matched to a gene. Germline V lookup: CDR1 SSHAT, CDR2 FNYEAQ (reference sequence). This chain's CDR3 is CASSLGAGGSYEQYF. The DNA for the CDR3 is TGTGCCAGCAGCTTAGGGGCGGGCGGGAGTTACGAGCAGTACTTC.

This clonotype has at least ten counts. Written as DNA, the CDR3 is TGCAGCGTTGAAGATGTGGGGGCCCTAGTGAATGGCTACACCTTC. Amino acid sequence: CSVEDVGALVNGYTF. The chain uses TRBV29-1 and TRBJ1-2, with D tentatively TRBD1 (6 bases). CDR3 length: 15 residues. The germline V gene has CDR1 SQVTM and CDR2 ANQGSEA. V gave up 0 bases and J gave up 6 bases, with 17 bases separating them.

This clonotype was recorded at least ten times. The genes are TRBV7-6 and TRBJ2-3; TRBD2 matches at 12 bases. Germline V lookup: CDR1 SGHVS, CDR2 FNYEAQ. The V gene end was trimmed by 5 bases and the J gene end by 2 bases; junction bases not matched to a gene: 8. This CDR3 region has 17 residues. CDR3 coding DNA: TGTGCCAGCAGCCCCACCGGGACTAGCGGGCCCACAGATACGCAGTATTTT. It codes for CASSPTGTSGPTDTQYF.

This clonotype has just a few counts. The chain carries TRBV28 and TRBJ1-2; weak D call: TRBD1 (6 bases). There are 11 residues in the CDR3. Per germline, CDR1 MDHEN and CDR2 SYDVKM. With 8 bases removed from V and 6 bases from J, the gap between germline ends came to 10 bases. The CDR3 DNA follows: TGTGCCAGCGAACAGGGAAATGGCTACACCTTC. Protein sequence: CASEQGNGYTF.

This clonotype was found many times. V and J are TRBV5-1 and TRBJ1-4; D remains unclear. This CDR3 is built from 15 residues. From germline, CDR1 is SGHRS and CDR2 YFSETQ. V gave up 0 bases and J gave up 5 bases, with 11 bases separating them. CDR3 loop: CASSLANRANEKLFF. The DNA of the CDR3 is TGCGCCAGCAGCTTGGCCAACAGAGCCAATGAAAAACTGTTTTTT.

There are many counts of this clonotype. The rearrangement uses TRBV3-2 and TRBJ2-2; TRBD2, the table's D call, was not compared with the DNA. TRBV3-2 constitutes a pseudogene. This CDR3 is built from 18 residues. CDR3 residues: CASSQYPSRREGTGELFF. CDR3 DNA: TGTGCCAGCAGCCAATACCCCTCCCGGCGGGAAGGCACCGGGGAGCTGTTTTTT.

The chain carries TRBV20-1 and TRBJ2-1; 7 positions match TRBD2. The CDR3 sequence is 12 residues long. With V trimmed by 1 base and J by 12 bases, 6 bases remained unmatched. In germline, CDR1 is DFQATT, CDR2 SNEGSKA (reference sequence). The CDR3 DNA follows: TGCAGTGCTAGAGCAGATAGCGGGCCGCAGTTCTTC. This encodes CSARADSGPQFF.

This clonotype was observed many times. V usage is TRBV28 and J usage is TRBJ2-3, with 7 positions matching TRBD2. Germline lookup yields CDR1 MDHEN and CDR2 SYDVKM. The V gene end was trimmed by 7 bases and the J gene end by 4 bases; junction bases not matched to a gene: 8. The CDR3 sequence is 14 residues long. DNA of the CDR3: TGTGCCAGCATGGTGGGAGGGCGTGCAGATACGCAGTATTTT. Protein product: CASMVGGRADTQYF.

This clonotype was observed a handful of times. At one of its ends the junction is not consistent with the germline gene, which may arise from a read error. The chain combines TRBV7-7 with TRBJ2-1, with 7 positions matching TRBD1. CDR3 length: 14 residues. Germline CDR1 is SSHAT and CDR2 is FNYEAQ (reference sequence). For the CDR3, the DNA is TGTGCTAGCAGCACCGGGACAGCTAACAATGAGCAGTTCTTC. Encoded protein: CASSTGTANNEQFF.

This clonotype was recorded a few times. J is TRBJ2-5 and V is TRBV6-2 or TRBV6-3; D is tentatively TRBD1 or TRBD2 (5 bases each). Germline CDR1 MNHEY, CDR2 SVGEGT. The CDR3 is made up of 13 amino acids. Trimming shortened V by 0 bases and J by 7 bases, and 9 bases separated the two germline ends. The CDR3: CASSYSGVGTQYF. For the CDR3, the DNA is TGTGCCAGCAGTTACTCGGGGGTAGGGACCCAGTACTTC.

This chain uses TRBV7-8 with TRBJ2-2, with TRBD2 as a possible D gene (6 bases). Between the trimmed V and J ends, which lost 1 base and 5 bases, there was a span of 23 bases. Germline V CDR1 and CDR2: SGHVS, FQNEAQ. The CDR3 consists of 19 residues. CDR3 nucleotide sequence: TGTGCCAGCAGCTTAGTGAGAAGCGGTTCGGCGGGGAGAACCGGGGAGCTGTTTTTT. Its translation is CASSLVRSGSAGRTGELFF.

There are many counts of this clonotype. V is TRBV12-3 or TRBV12-4 and J is TRBJ1-6; D call uncertain. The CDR3 sequence is 15 residues long. The ends were cut back, 7 bases at V and 3 bases at J, with 13 bases in the middle. Written as DNA, the CDR3 is TGTGCCAGCAAATCATCGGACTTCTATAATTCACCCCTCCACTTT. It codes for CASKSSDFYNSPLHF.

This clonotype was recorded at least ten times. This sequence joins TRBV14 and TRBJ2-1; D call uncertain. The CDR3 is 17 residues long. V was pared by 4 bases and J by 4 bases, with 20 bases between. Germline CDR1 and CDR2: SGHDN and FVKESK. Here the CDR3 DNA reads TGTGCCAGCAGCCGAGACCCTTTGGCGGCCGTTTACAATGAGCAGTTCTTC. This encodes CASSRDPLAAVYNEQFF.

This clonotype was observed a handful of times. The CDR3 region is CASGRDLRSYEQYF. Written as DNA, the CDR3 is TGTGCCAGCGGGCGGGACTTACGCTCCTACGAGCAGTACTTC. V is TRBV27 and J is TRBJ2-7; TRBD2 might be the D (6 bases). Germline V gene data show CDR1 as MNHEY and CDR2 as SMNVEV (reference sequence). The ends were cut back, 8 bases at V and 0 bases at J, with 14 bases in the middle. CDR3 length: 14 amino acids.

This clonotype came up many times. The rearrangement links TRBV7-2 to TRBJ2-2; D is unclear. V lost 1 base to trimming and J lost 6 bases, with 12 bases between them. Germline V CDR1 and CDR2: SGHTA, FQGNSA. The CDR3 totals 15 residues. CDR3 protein: CASSLVPGLPGELFF. The CDR3 DNA is TGTGCCAGCAGCTTAGTACCGGGTCTCCCCGGGGAGCTGTTTTTT.